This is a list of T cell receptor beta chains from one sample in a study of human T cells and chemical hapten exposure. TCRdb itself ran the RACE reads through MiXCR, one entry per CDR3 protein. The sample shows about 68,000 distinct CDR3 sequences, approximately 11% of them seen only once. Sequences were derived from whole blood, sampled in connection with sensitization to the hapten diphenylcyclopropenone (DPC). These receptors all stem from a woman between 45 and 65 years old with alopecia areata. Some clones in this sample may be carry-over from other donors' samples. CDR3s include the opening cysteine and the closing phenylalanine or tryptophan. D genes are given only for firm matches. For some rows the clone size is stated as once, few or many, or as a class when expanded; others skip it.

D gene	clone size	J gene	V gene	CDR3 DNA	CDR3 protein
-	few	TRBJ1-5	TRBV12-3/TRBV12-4	TGTGCCAGCACCCGAATGGGGGGGGATCAGCCCCAGCATTTT	CASTRMGGDQPQHF
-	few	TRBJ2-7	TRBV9	TGTGCCAGCAGCGCAGGTGGGGGGCCCGTAGACGAGCAGTACTTC	CASSAGGGPVDEQYF
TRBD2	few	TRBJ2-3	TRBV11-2	TGTGCCAGCAGCTTAGTAGGTTCCGGGACTAGCGGGAGGCACAGCACAGATACGCAGTATTTT	CASSLVGSGTSGRHSTDTQYF
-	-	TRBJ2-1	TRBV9	TGTGCCAGCAGCGTAGGGACGGTGTACAATGAGCAGTTCTTC	CASSVGTVYNEQFF
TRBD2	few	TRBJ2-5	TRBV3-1	TGTGCCAGCAGCCAAGATGACAGTTACGCTAGCGGTACCCAGTACTTC	CASSQDDSYASGTQYF
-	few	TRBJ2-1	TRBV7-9	TGTGCCAGCAGCCCCCCTTTAGGCTCCTACAATGAGCAGTTCTTC	CASSPPLGSYNEQFF
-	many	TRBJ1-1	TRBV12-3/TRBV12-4	TGTGCCAGCAGCGAGAACTTCCGGAGGGGCAGCGTAATGAACACTGAAGCTTTCTTT	CASSENFRRGSVMNTEAFF
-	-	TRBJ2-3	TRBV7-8	TGTGCCAGCAGCCCTTTCTCAGATACGCAGTATTTT	CASSPFSDTQYF
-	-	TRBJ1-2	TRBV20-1	TGCAGTGCCTACACAGGGAAGAGTTATGGCTACACCTTC	CSAYTGKSYGYTF
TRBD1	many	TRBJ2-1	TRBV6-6	TGTGCCAGCAGTCACAGGGGAACGGGGCGCAATGAGCAGTTCTTC	CASSHRGTGRNEQFF
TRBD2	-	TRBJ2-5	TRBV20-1	TGCAGTGCTAGATCTGCGGGGGGAAAAGAGACCCAGTACTTC	CSARSAGGKETQYF
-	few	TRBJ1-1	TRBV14	TGTGCCAGCACAAGGGGGGCGCTAAACACTGAAGCTTTCTTT	CASTRGALNTEAFF
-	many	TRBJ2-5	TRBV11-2	TGTGCCAGCAGCCAATGGAGTGGAGAGACCCAGTACTTC	CASSQWSGETQYF
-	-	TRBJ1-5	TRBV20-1	TGCAGTCCTAGTTGGGGCGTTTCGAGCAATCAGCCCCAGCATTTT	CSPSWGVSSNQPQHF
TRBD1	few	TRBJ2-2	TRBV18	TGTGCCAGCTCACCCGGGACAGGGGCGACCACCGGGGAGCTGTTTTTT	CASSPGTGATTGELFF
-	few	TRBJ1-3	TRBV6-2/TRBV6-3	TGTGCCAGCAGTTACCCGGGACTTTCCTCTGGAAACACCATATATTTT	CASSYPGLSSGNTIYF
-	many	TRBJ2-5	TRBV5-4	TGTGCCAGCAGCTTCCCGGGACAAGAGACCCAGTACTTC	CASSFPGQETQYF
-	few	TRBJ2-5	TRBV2	TGTGCCAGCTCAAGTTTTAGCAGGGTAGAGACCCAGTACTTC	CASSSFSRVETQYF
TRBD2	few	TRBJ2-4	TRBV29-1	TGCAGCGGTGAAGGCGCGGGAGGCCAGTACTTC	CSGEGAGGQYF
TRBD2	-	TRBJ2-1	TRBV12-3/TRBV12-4	TGTGCCAGCAGGCGAATAGGACTAGCGGGGGGATACAATGAGCAGTTCTTC	CASRRIGLAGGYNEQFF
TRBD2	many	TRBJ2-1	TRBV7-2	TGTGCCAGCAGCTTGATGGGGACTAGTCTCTACAATGAGCAGTTCTTC	CASSLMGTSLYNEQFF
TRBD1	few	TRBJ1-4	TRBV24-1	TGTGCCACCAGTGATGGACGGACAGGGTTGAATGAAAAACTGTTTTTT	CATSDGRTGLNEKLFF
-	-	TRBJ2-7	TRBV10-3	TGTGCCATCAGTAGGGGTAAGGACGAGCAGTACTTC	CAISRGKDEQYF
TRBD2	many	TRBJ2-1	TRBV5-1	TGCGCCAGCAGCTATGAGCCAGCGGGAGTCTATGAGCAGTTCTTC	CASSYEPAGVYEQFF
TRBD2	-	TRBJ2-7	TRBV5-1	TGCGCCAGCAGCTTGGTTCCGGGACTAGCAAGGTCCTACGAGCAGTACTTC	CASSLVPGLARSYEQYF
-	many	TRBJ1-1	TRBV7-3	TGTGCCAGCAGACTTACCATCAACACTGAAGCTTTCTTT	CASRLTINTEAFF
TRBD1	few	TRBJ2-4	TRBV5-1	TGCGCCAGCAGCCTAGGACAGGGAAGGAGCAAAAACATTCAGTACTTC	CASSLGQGRSKNIQYF
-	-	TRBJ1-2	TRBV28	TGTGCCAGCAGTTTATCCCGGGACTTCCATGGCTACACCTTC	CASSLSRDFHGYTF
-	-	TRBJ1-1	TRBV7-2	TGTGCCAGCAGCTTAGCCGTATCTGGCAGAGCTTTCTTT	CASSLAVSGRAFF
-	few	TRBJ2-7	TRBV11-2	TGTGCCAGCAGCTTCGCCGGACGTGGTACCTACGAGCAGTACTTC	CASSFAGRGTYEQYF
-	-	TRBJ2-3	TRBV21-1	TGTGCCAGCAGCACGGGACAGGGTAGGGTCACAGATACGCAGTATTTT	CASSTGQGRVTDTQYF
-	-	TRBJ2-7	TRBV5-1	TGCGCCAGCAGCTCCTCTAGTTTCTACGAGCAGTACTTC	CASSSSSFYEQYF
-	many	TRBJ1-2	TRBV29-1	TGCAGCGTCACCCCCCTGGGTGACTATGGCTACACCTTC	CSVTPLGDYGYTF
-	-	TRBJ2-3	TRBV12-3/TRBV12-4	TGTGCCAGCAGTTTAGCGAACGCGGGTTCTAGCACAGATACGCAGTATTTT	CASSLANAGSSTDTQYF
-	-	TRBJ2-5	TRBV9	TGTGCCAGCAGCGTAGGACTCGGGGGCAGTCAAGAGACCCAGTACTTC	CASSVGLGGSQETQYF
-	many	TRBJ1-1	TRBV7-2	TGTGCCAGCAGCTTAAGGTGGGGAGGCACTGAAGCTTTCTTT	CASSLRWGGTEAFF
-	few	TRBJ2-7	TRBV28	TGTGCCGTCAAGGGGGGCTACGAGCAGTACTTC	CAVKGGYEQYF
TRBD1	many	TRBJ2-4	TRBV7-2	TGTGCCAGCAGCTTAGACAGGGGGCTAGCCAAAAACATTCAGTACTTC	CASSLDRGLAKNIQYF
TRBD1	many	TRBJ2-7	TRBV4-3	TGCGCCAGCAGTGAGGGACAGTCCTCCTACGAGCAGTACTTC	CASSEGQSSYEQYF
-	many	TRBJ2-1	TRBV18	TGTGCCAGCTCACCATATAGCATTACGGTTCGCACCTACAATGAGCAGTTCTTC	CASSPYSITVRTYNEQFF
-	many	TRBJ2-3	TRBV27	TGTGCCAGCAGTTTTCGGGACATAAACACAGATACGCAGTATTTT	CASSFRDINTDTQYF
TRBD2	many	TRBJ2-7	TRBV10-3	TGTGCCATCAGTGAGACGGATGGGAGCGGGAGGAGGAACGAGCAGTACTTC	CAISETDGSGRRNEQYF
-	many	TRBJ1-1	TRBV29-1	TGCAGCGTTGAAGATCGGGGGCGGCGATTGAACACTGAAGCTTTCTTT	CSVEDRGRRLNTEAFF
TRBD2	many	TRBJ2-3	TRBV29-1	TGCAGCGTTTGGGGGGGTGCCACAGATACGCAGTATTTT	CSVWGGATDTQYF
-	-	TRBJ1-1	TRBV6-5	TGTGCCAGCAGTTACTCCCCGAGCGGTACTGAAGCTTTCTTT	CASSYSPSGTEAFF
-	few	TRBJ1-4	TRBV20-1	TGCAGTGCTAGAGATACGGCGCGGGGTGAAAAACTGTTTTTT	CSARDTARGEKLFF
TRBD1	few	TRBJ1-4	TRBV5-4	TGTGCCAGCCAAGCCGGGACAGGGCATGAAAAACTGTTTTTT	CASQAGTGHEKLFF
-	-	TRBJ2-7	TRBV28	TGTGCCAGCAGTTCCCGTTTGGGGGTCGATCCCTACGAGCAGTACTTC	CASSSRLGVDPYEQYF
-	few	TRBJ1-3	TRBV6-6	TGTGCCAGCAAAGACGCTGCCATCTCTGGAAACACCATATATTTT	CASKDAAISGNTIYF
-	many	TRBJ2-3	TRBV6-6	TGTGCCAGCAGTTACTCCCCCGGGACCAAGAGCACAGATACGCAGTATTTT	CASSYSPGTKSTDTQYF
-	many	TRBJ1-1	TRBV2	TGTGCCAGCAGTGAAGAGTGGGGTACTGAAGCTTTCTTT	CASSEEWGTEAFF
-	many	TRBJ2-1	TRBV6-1	TGTGCCAGCAGTGAACGTCGGATTTTCAATGAGCAGTTCTTC	CASSERRIFNEQFF
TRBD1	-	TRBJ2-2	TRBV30	TGTGCCGGATCGACAGGGAATGGAGAGTCCGGGGAGCTGTTTTTT	CAGSTGNGESGELFF
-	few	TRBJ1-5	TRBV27	TGTGCCAGCTCCCGTAGCGGACGGAGCAATCAGCCCCAGCATTTT	CASSRSGRSNQPQHF
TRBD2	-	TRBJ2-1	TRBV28	TGTGCCAGCAGTTTATTTGGGCTAGCGGGAGTCCGGATGAAGGAGCAGTTCTTC	CASSLFGLAGVRMKEQFF
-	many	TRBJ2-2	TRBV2	TGTGCCAGCAAGATTAGCGGGAACACCGGGGAGCTGTTTTTT	CASKISGNTGELFF
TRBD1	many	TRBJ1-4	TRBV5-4	TGTGCCAGCAGCTTGGCCGGGACAGGGTATGAAAAACTGTTTTTT	CASSLAGTGYEKLFF
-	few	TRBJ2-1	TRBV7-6	TGTGCCAGCAGCGCCCAGGGATACAATGAGCAGTTCTTC	CASSAQGYNEQFF
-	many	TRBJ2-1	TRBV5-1	TGCGCCAGCGGAGCCCCGCGGATGCAGTTC	CASGAPRMQF